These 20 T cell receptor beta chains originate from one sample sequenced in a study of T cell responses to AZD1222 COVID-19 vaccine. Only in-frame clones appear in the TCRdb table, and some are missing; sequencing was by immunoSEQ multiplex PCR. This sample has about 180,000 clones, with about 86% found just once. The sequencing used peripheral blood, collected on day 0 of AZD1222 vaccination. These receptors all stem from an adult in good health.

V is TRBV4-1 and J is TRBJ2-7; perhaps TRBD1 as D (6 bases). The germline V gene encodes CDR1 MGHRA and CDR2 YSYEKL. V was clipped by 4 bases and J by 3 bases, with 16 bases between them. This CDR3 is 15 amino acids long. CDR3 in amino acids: CASSLMAGTFYEQYF. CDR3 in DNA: TGCGCCAGCAGCCTGATGGCCGGGACATTCTACGAGCAGTACTTC.

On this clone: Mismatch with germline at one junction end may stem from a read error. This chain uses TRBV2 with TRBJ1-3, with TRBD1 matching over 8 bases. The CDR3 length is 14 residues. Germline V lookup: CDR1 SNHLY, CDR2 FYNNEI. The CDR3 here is CASSEDRGGNTIYF. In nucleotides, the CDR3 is TGTGCCAGCAGCGAAGACAGGGGTGGAAACACCATATATTTT. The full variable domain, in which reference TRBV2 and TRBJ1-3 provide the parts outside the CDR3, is EPEVTQTPSHQVTQMGQEVILRCVPISNHLYFYWYRQILGQKVEFLVSFYNNEISEKSEIFDDQFSVERPDGSNFTLKIRSTKLEDSAMYFCASSEDRGGNTIYFGEGSWLTVV.

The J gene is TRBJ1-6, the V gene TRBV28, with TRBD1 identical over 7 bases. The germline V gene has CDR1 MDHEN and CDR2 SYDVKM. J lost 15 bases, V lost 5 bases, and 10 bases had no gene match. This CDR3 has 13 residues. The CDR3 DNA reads TGTGCCAGCAGTCTTCTACAGGGGCGACTCCTCCACTTT. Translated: CASSLLQGRLLHF. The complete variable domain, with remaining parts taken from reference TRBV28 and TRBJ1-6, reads DVKVTQSSRYLVKRTGEKVFLECVQDMDHENMFWYRQDPGLGLRLIYFSYDVKMKEKGDIPEGYSVSREKKERFSLILESASTNQTSMYLCASSLLQGRLLHFGNGTRLTVT.

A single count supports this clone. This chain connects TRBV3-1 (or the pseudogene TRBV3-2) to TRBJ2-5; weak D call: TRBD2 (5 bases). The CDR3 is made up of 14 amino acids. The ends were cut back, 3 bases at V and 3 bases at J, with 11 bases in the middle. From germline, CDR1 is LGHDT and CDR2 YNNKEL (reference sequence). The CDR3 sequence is CASSQGGRKETQYF. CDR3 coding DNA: TGTGCCAGCAGCCAGGGCGGGCGAAAAGAGACCCAGTACTTC.

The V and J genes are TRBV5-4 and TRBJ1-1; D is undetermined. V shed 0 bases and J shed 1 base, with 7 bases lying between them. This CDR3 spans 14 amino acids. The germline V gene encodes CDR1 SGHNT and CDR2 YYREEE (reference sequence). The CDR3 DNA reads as TGTGCCAGCAGCTTGGAGTTCCAGAACACTGAAGCTTTCTTT. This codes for CASSLEFQNTEAFF.

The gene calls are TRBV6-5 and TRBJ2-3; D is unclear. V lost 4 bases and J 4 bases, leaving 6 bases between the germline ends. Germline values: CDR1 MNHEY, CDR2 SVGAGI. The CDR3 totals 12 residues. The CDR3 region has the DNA TGTGCCAGCAGTTCGCCCGCAGATACGCAGTATTTT. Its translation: CASSSPADTQYF.

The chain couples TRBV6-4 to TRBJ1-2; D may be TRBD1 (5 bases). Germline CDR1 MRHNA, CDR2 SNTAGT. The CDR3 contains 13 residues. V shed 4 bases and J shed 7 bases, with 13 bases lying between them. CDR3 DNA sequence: TGTGCCAGCAGTGCCGGGACTACCAGTGGCTACACCTTC. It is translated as CASSAGTTSGYTF.

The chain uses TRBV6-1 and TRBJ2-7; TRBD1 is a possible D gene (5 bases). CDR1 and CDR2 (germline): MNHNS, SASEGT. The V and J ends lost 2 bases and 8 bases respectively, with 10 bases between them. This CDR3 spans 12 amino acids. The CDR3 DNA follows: TGTGCCAGCAGTGAAAAGGGGCTGAAGCAGTACTTC. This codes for CASSEKGLKQYF.

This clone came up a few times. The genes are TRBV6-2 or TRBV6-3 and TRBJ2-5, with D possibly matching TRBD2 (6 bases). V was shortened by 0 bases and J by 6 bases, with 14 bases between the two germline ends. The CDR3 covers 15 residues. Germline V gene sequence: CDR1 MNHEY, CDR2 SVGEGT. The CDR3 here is CASSYSVLRGKTQYF. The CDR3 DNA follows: TGTGCCAGCAGTTACTCGGTGCTCCGGGGGAAGACCCAGTACTTC.

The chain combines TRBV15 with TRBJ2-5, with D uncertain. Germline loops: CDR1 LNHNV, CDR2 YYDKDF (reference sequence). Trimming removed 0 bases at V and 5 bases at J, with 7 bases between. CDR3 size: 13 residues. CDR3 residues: CATSREDGETQYF. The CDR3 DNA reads TGTGCCACCAGCAGAGAGGATGGGGAGACCCAGTACTTC.

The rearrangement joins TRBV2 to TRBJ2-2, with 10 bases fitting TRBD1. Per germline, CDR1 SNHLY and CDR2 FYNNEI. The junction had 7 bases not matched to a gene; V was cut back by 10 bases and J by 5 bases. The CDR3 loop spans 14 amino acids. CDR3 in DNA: TGTGCCACGCGGGGACAGGGGCCAACCGGGGAGCTGTTTTTT. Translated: CATRGQGPTGELFF.

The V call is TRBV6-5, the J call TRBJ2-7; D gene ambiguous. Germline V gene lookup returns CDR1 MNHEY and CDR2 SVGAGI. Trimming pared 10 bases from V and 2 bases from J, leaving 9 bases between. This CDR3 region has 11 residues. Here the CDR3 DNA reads TGTGCCACCAGAAGCGCCTACGAGCAGTACTTC. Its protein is CATRSAYEQYF.

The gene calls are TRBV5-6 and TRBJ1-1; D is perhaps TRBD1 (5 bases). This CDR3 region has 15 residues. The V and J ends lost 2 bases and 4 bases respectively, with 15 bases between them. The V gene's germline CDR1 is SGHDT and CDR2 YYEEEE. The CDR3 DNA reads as TGTGCCAGCAGCTTACCAGGGCGTTGGGGCACTGAAGCTTTCTTT. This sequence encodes CASSLPGRWGTEAFF.

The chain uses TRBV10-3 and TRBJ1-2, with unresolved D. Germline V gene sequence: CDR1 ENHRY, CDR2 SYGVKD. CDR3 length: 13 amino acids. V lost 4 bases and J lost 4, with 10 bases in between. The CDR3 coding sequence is TGTGCCATCAGTGTTTTAACAGCCTATGGCTACACCTTC. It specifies CAISVLTAYGYTF.

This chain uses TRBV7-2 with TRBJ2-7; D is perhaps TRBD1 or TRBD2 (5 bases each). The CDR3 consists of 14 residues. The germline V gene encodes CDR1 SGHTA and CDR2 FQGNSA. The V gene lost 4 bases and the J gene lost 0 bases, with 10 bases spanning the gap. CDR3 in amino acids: CASSSGTGSYEQYF. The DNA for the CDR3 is TGTGCCAGCAGCTCTGGGACCGGCTCCTACGAGCAGTACTTC.

Written as DNA, the CDR3 is TGTGCCAGCAGGGTACTCGGGAGGGGCACTGAAGCTTTCTTT. It is translated as CASRVLGRGTEAFF. V is TRBV27 and J is TRBJ1-1, with D possibly matching TRBD1 (5 bases). This CDR3 comprises 14 residues. CDR1 and CDR2 from the germline V gene are MNHEY and SMNVEV (reference sequence). V lost 6 bases, J lost 4 bases, and 15 bases lay in between.

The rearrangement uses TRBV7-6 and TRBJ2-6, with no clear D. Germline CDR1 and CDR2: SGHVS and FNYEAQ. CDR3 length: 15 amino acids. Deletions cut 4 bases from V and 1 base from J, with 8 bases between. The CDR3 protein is CASSSTVSGANVLTF. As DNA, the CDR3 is TGTGCCAGCAGCTCTACAGTTTCTGGGGCCAACGTCCTGACTTTC.

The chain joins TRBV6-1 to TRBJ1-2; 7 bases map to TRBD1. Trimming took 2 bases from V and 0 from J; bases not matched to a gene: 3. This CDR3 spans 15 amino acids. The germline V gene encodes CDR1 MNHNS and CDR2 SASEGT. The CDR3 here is CASSERQGSNYGYTF. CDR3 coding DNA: TGTGCCAGCAGTGAAAGACAGGGTTCTAACTATGGCTACACCTTC.

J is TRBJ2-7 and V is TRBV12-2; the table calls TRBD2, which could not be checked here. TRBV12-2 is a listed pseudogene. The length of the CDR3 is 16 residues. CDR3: CASRPENSALGYEQYF. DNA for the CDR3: TGTGCAAGTCGCCCCGAGAACTCTGCTCTAGGTTACGAGCAGTACTTC.

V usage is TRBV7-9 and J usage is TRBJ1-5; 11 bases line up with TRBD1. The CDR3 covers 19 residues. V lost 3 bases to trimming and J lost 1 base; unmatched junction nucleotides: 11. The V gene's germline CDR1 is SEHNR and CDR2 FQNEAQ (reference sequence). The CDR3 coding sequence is TGTGCCAGCAGCTTGGGACAGGGGGGGCTCGGATTGAGCAATCAGCCCCAGCATTTT. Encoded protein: CASSLGQGGLGLSNQPQHF.